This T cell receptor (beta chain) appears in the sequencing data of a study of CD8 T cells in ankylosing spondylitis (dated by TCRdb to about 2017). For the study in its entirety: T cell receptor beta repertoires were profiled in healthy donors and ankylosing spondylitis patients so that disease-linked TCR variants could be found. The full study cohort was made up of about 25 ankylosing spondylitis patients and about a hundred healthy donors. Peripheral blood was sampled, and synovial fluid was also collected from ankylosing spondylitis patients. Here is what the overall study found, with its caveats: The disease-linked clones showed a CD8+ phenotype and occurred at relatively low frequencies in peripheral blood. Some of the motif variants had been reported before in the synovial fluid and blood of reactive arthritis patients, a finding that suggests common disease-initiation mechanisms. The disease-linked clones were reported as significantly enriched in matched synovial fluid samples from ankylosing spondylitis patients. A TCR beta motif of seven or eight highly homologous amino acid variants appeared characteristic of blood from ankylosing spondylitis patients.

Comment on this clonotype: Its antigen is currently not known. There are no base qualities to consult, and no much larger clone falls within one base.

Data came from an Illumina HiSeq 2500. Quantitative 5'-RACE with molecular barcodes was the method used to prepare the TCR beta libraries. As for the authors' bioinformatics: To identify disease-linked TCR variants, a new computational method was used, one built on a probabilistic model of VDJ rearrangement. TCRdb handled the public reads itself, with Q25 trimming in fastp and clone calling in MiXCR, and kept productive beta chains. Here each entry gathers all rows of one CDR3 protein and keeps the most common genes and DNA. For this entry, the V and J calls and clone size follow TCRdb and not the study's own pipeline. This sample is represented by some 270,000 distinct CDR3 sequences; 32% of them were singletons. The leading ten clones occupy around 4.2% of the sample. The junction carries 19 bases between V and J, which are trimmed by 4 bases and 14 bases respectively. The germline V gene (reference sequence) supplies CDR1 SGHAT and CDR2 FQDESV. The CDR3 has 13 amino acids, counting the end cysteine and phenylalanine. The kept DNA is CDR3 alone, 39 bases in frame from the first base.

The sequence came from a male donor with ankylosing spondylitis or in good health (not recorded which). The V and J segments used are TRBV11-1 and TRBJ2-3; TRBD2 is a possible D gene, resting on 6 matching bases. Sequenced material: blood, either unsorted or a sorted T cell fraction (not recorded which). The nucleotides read TGTGCCAGCAGCTCGCCGGGGACCGCGGGATGGTATTTT. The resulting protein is CASSSPGTAGWYF.